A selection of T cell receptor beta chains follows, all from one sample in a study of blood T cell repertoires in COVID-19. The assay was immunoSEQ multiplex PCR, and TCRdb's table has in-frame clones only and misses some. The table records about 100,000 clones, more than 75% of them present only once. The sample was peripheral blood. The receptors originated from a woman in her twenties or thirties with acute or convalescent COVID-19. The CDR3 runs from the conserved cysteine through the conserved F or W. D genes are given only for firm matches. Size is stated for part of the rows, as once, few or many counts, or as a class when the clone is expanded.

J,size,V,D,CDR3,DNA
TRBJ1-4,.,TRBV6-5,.,CASSYTPGGDEKLFF,TGTGCCAGCAGTTACACCCCCGGAGGGGATGAAAAACTGTTTTTT
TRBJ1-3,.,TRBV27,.,CASSLGRNSGNTIYF,TGTGCCAGCAGTTTAGGGCGAAACTCTGGAAACACCATATATTTT
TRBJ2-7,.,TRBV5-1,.,CASSLEAGVSSYEQYF,TGCGCCAGCAGCTTGGAGGCAGGGGTGAGCTCCTACGAGCAGTACTTC
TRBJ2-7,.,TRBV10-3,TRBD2,CAISDKGLAGGSSSYEQYF,TGTGCCATCAGTGATAAGGGACTAGCGGGGGGCTCGAGCTCCTACGAGCAGTACTTC
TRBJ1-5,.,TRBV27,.,CASSFRGALGQPQHF,TGTGCCAGCAGTTTCAGGGGCGCTCTCGGTCAGCCCCAGCATTTT
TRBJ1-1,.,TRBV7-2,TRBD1,CASSFWQGVITEAFF,TGTGCCAGCAGCTTCTGGCAGGGGGTTATCACTGAAGCTTTCTTT
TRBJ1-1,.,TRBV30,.,CAWSVQRAHWEDAYTEAFF,TGTGCCTGGAGTGTACAGCGGGCCCATTGGGAGGATGCTTACACTGAAGCTTTCTTT
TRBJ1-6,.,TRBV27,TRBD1,CASSPMNRDRNSPLHF,TGTGCCAGCAGTCCAATGAACCGGGACAGAAATTCACCCCTCCACTTT
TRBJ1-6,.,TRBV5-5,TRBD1,CASSLLAFWSTGVDSPLHF,TGTGCCAGCAGCCTACTCGCGTTTTGGTCGACAGGGGTCGATTCACCCCTCCACTTT
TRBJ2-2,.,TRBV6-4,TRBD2,CASRTSGSTGELFF,TGTGCCAGTCGGACTAGCGGGTCTACCGGGGAGCTGTTTTTT
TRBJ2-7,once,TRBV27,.,CASSLGHPYEQYF,TGTGCCAGCAGTCTAGGACACCCCTACGAGCAGTACTTC
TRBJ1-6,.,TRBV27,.,CASSLHIDSPLHF,TGTGCCAGCAGTTTACACATCGATTCACCCCTCCACTTT
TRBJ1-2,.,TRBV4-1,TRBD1,CASSREGTGRGYTF,TGCGCCAGCAGCCGAGAGGGGACAGGGAGAGGCTACACCTTC
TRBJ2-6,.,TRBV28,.,CASNPGKALSGANVLTF,TGTGCCAGCAACCCGGGGAAGGCCCTCTCTGGGGCCAACGTCCTGACTTTC
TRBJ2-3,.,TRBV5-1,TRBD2,CASSSLVGTSVRDTQYF,TGCGCCAGCAGCTCCCTTGTGGGGACTAGCGTAAGAGATACGCAGTATTTT
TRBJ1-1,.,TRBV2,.,CASKAGPNTEAFF,TGTGCCAGCAAGGCAGGGCCGAACACTGAAGCTTTCTTT
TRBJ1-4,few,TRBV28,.,CASSSSGGKLFF,TGTGCCAGCAGTTCAAGCGGGGGAAAACTGTTTTTT
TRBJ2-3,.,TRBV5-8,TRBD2,CASSGGRASTDTQYF,TGTGCCAGCAGCGGAGGGAGGGCCTCCACAGATACGCAGTATTTT
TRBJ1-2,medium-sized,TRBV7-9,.,CASSSPGLYGYTF,TGTGCCAGCAGCTCTCCGGGACTTTATGGCTACACCTTC
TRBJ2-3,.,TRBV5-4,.,CASSPGGTDTQYF,TGTGCCAGCAGCCCCGGGGGCACAGATACGCAGTATTTT
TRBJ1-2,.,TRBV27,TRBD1,CASSFFRQGNYGYTF,TGTGCCAGCAGTTTCTTCAGACAGGGGAACTATGGCTACACCTTC
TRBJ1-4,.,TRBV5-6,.,CASSFANEKLFF,TGTGCCAGCAGCTTCGCTAATGAAAAACTGTTTTTT
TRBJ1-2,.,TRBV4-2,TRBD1,CASGQANYGYTF,TGTGCCAGCGGACAGGCGAACTATGGCTACACCTTC
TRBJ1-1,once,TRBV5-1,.,CASSLASVGLLMNTEAFF,TGCGCCAGCAGCTTGGCTAGTGTGGGGCTCCTAATGAACACTGAAGCTTTCTTT
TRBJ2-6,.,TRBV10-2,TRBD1,CASRGAGTGPSGANVLTF,TGCGCCAGCAGGGGGGCGGGGACAGGTCCTTCTGGGGCCAACGTCCTGACTTTC
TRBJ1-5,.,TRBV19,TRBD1,CASTVWDRGSQPQHF,TGTGCCAGTACCGTCTGGGACAGGGGGTCTCAGCCCCAGCATTTT
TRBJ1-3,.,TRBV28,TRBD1,CASRQQGLGNTIYF,TGTGCCAGCAGACAACAGGGGTTAGGAAACACCATATATTTT
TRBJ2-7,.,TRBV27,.,CASSRSPVALHEQYF,TGTGCCAGCAGTCGGTCGCCGGTCGCCCTCCACGAGCAGTACTTC
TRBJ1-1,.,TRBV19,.,CASSIDLRGGTEAFF,TGTGCCAGTAGTATAGATCTCAGGGGTGGGACTGAAGCTTTCTTT
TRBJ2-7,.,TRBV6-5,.,CASSYPNSYEQYF,TGTGCCAGCAGTTACCCCAACTCCTACGAGCAGTACTTC
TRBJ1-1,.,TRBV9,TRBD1,CASSAIQGPTEAFF,TGTGCCAGCAGCGCTATACAGGGGCCCACTGAAGCTTTCTTT
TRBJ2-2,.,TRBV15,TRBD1,CATSRDQGASEELFF,TGTGCCACCAGCAGAGATCAGGGGGCCTCGGAGGAGCTGTTTTTT
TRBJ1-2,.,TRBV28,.,CASSLPGSNYGYTF,TGTGCCAGCAGTCTGCCAGGGTCTAACTATGGCTACACCTTC
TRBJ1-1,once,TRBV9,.,CASSASPRDNTEAFF,TGTGCCAGCAGCGCATCTCCTCGGGATAACACTGAAGCTTTCTTT
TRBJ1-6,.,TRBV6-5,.,CASKGDAQGSSPLHF,TGTGCCAGCAAGGGGGACGCGCAGGGAAGTTCACCCCTCCACTTT
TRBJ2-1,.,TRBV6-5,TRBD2,CASSQRSGGMNEQFF,TGTGCCAGCAGTCAAAGGAGCGGGGGTATGAATGAGCAGTTCTTC
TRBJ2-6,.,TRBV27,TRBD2,CASRTLAGRHGGSGANVLTF,TGTGCCAGCAGAACACTAGCGGGCCGCCACGGGGGATCTGGGGCCAACGTCCTGACTTTC
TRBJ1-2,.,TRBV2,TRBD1,CASSVQGGNYGYTF,TGTGCCAGCAGTGTACAGGGGGGAAACTATGGCTACACCTTC
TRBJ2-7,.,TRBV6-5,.,CASSWGTRSYEQYF,TGTGCCAGCAGTTGGGGGACACGCTCCTACGAGCAGTACTTC
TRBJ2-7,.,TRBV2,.,CASGGESPPYEQYF,TGTGCCAGCGGCGGGGAGTCCCCTCCCTACGAGCAGTACTTC
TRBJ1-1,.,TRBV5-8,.,CASSLQRVEAFF,TGTGCCAGCAGCTTGCAGAGGGTTGAAGCTTTCTTT
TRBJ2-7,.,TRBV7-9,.,CASSQATAGGEQYF,TGTGCCAGCAGCCAAGCCACCGCCGGGGGCGAGCAGTACTTC
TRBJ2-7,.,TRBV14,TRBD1,CASSRGQFYEQYF,TGTGCCAGCAGCCGGGGACAGTTCTACGAGCAGTACTTC
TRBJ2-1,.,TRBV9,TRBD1,CASSVGTGGWYEQFF,TGTGCCAGCAGCGTCGGGACAGGGGGCTGGTATGAGCAGTTCTTC
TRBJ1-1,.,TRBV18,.,CASSLALSGTEAFF,TGTGCCAGCTCGCTAGCGCTCTCGGGAACTGAAGCTTTCTTT
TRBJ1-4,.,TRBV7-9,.,CASSFDIAWEKLFF,TGTGCCAGCAGCTTCGACATCGCGTGGGAAAAACTGTTTTTT
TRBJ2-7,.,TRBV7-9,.,CASSFGTPLYEQYF,TGTGCCAGCAGCTTTGGGACACCTCTTTACGAGCAGTACTTC
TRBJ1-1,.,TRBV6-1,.,CASSLTPNTEAFF,TGTGCCAGCAGTTTGACACCGAACACTGAAGCTTTCTTT
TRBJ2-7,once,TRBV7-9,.,CASSSGAFSSEQYF,TGTGCCAGCAGCTCAGGGGCGTTCAGTAGCGAGCAGTACTTC
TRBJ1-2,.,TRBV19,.,CASSIRRKGYTF,TGTGCCAGTAGTATTCGGCGGAAGGGCTACACCTTC
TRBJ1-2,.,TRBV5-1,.,CASSLGGGDSYGYTF,TGCGCCAGCAGCTTGGGTGGGGGCGATTCCTATGGCTACACCTTC
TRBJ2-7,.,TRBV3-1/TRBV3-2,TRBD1,CASGHTPGTASYEQYF,TGTGCCAGCGGACATACCCCCGGGACAGCCTCCTACGAGCAGTACTTC
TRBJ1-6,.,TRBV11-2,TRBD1,CASSLDRGQSPLHF,TGTGCCAGCAGCCTAGACAGGGGGCAATCACCCCTCCACTTT
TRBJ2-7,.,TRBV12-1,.,CASSPTVAGGPYEQYF,TGTGCCAGCAGCCCAACTGTAGCGGGGGGGCCCTACGAGCAGTACTTC
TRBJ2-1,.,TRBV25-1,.,CASRPRGSSYNEQFF,TGTGCCAGCAGGCCCAGGGGAAGCTCCTACAATGAGCAGTTCTTC